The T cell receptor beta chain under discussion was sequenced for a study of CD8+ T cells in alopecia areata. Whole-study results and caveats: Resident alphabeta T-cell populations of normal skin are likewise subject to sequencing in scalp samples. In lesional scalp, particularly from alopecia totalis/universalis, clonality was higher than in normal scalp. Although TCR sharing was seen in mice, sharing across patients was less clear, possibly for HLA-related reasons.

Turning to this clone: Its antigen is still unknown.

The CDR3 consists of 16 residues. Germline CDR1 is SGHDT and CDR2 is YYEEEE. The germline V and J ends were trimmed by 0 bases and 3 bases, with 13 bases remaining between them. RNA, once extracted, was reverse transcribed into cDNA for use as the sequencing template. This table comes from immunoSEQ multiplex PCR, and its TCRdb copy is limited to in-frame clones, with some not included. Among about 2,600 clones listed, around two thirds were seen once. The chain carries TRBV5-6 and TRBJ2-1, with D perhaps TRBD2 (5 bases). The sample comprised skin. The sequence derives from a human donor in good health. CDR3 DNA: TGTGCCAGCAGCTTGGAACTCGGGGATTTCTACAATGAGCAGTTCTTC. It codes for CASSLELGDFYNEQFF.